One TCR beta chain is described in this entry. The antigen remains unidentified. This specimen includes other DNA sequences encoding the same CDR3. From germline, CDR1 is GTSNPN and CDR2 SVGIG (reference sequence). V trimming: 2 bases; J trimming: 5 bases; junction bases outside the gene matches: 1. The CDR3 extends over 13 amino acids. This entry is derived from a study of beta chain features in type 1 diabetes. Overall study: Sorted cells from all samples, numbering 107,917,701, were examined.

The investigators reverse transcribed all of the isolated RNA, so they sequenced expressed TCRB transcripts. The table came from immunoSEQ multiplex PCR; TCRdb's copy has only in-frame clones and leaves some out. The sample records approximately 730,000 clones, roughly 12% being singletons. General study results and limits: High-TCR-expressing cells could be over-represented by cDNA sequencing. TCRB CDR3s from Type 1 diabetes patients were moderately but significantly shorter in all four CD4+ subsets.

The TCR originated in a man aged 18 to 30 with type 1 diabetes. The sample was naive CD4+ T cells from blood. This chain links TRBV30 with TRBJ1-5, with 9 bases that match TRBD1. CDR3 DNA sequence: TGTGCCTGGAGTCGACAGGGGGATCAGCCCCAGCATTTT. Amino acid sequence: CAWSRQGDQPQHF.